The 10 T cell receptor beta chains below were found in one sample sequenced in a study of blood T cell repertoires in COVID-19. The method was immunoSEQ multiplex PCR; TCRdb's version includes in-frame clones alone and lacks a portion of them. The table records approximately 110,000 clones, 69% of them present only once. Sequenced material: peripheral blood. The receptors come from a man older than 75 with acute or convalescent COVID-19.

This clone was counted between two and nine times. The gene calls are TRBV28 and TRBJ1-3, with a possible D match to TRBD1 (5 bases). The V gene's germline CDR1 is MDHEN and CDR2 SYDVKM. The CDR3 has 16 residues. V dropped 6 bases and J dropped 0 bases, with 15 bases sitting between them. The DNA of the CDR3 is TGTGCCAGCAGATCTCCAGGGTTCCGCTCTGGAAACACCATATATTTT. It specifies CASRSPGFRSGNTIYF.

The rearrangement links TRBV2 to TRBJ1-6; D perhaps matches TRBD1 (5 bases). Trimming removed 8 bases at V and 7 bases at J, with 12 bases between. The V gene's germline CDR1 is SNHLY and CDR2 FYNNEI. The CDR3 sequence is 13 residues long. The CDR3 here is CASLREGNSPLHF. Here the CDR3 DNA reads TGTGCCAGCCTAAGGGAGGGGAATTCACCCCTCCACTTT.

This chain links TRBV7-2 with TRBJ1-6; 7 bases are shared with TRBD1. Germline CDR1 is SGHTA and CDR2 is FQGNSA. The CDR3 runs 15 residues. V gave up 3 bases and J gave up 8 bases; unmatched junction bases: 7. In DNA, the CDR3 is TGTGCCAGCAGCTTGGGAAGGGGGCTGTATTCACCCCTCCACTTT. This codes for CASSLGRGLYSPLHF. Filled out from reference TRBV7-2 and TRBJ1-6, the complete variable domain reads GAGVSQSPSNKVTEKGKDVELRCDPISGHTALYWYRQSLGQGLEFLIYFQGNSAPDKSGLPSDRFSAERTGGSVSTLTIQRTQQEDSAVYLCASSLGRGLYSPLHFGNGTRLTVT.

The CDR3 sequence: CASGTGVTHSFF. The CDR3 nucleotides are TGTGCTAGTGGTACAGGGGTCACCCATTCGTTCTTC. The rearrangement links TRBV12-5 to TRBJ2-1; 7 nucleotides align to TRBD1. This CDR3 is built from 12 residues. Germline assignment: CDR1 LGHNT and CDR2 FRNRAP. The V and J ends lost 5 bases and 15 bases, in that order; junction bases with no gene match: 10. Based on the CDR3 plus reference TRBV12-5 and TRBJ2-1, the full variable domain is DARVTQTPRHKVTEMGQEVTMRCQPILGHNTVFWYRQTMMQGLELLAYFRNRAPLDDSGMPKDRFSAEMPDATLATLKIQPSEPRDSAVYFCASGTGVTHSFFGPGTRLTVL.

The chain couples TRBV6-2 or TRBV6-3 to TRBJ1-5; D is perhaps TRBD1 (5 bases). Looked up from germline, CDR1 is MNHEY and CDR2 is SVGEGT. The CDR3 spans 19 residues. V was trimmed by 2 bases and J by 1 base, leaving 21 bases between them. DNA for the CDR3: TGTGCCAGCAGTTACCCCGGGGGTATGATGATGCGGAGCAATCAGCCCCAGCATTTT. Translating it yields CASSYPGGMMMRSNQPQHF.

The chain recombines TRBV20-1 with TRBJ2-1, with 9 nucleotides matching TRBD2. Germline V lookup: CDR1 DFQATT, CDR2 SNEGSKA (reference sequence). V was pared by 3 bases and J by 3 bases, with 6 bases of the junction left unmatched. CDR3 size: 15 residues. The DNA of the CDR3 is TGCAGTGCTAGTGCTCTAGCGGGGTTCTACAATGAGCAGTTCTTC. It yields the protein CSASALAGFYNEQFF.

CDR3 sequence: CASSGGQGLREKLFF. Here the CDR3 DNA reads TGTGCCAGTAGTGGCGGACAGGGTCTTCGTGAAAAACTGTTTTTT. The V gene is TRBV19, the J gene TRBJ1-4; 8 bases match TRBD1. The CDR3 consists of 15 residues. Per germline, CDR1 LNHDA and CDR2 SQIVND (reference sequence). With 5 bases clipped from V and 7 bases from J, the junction kept 9 bases outside the gene matches.

The CDR3 region is CASSPGQGVGGRGYTF. The CDR3 bases are TGTGCCAGCAGCCCGGGACAGGGAGTCGGGGGTCGGGGCTACACCTTC. The genes are TRBV7-2 and TRBJ1-2, with 9 bases matching TRBD1. Germline loops: CDR1 SGHTA, CDR2 FQGNSA. V lost 5 bases, J lost 8 bases, and 15 bases stayed unmatched. The CDR3 runs 16 residues.

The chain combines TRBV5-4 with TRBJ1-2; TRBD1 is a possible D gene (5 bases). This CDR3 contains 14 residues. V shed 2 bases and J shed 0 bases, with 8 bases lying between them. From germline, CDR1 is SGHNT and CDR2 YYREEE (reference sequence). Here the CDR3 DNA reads TGTGCCAGCAGCTTAGACAGCTCTAACTATGGCTACACCTTC. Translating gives CASSLDSSNYGYTF.

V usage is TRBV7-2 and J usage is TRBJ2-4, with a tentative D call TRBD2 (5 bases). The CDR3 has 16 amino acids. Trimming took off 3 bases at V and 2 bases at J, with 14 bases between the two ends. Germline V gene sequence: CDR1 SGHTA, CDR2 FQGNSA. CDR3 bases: TGTGCCAGCAGCTTCCATTCGGGGAGCTCCAAAAACATTCAGTACTTC. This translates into CASSFHSGSSKNIQYF.